These T cell receptor beta chains were read from a single sample in a study of T cell repertoires in cytomegalovirus infection. TCRdb re-called the reads with MiXCR, one entry per CDR3 protein. The table has around 740,000 distinct CDR3 sequences, about 40% seen once; the top ten hold under 3%. Source material: PBMCs. The origin of the receptors is a human donor in good health (CMV status not recorded). Some clones in this sample may be carry-over from other donors' samples. CDR3s include the opening cysteine and the closing phenylalanine or tryptophan. The D gene is left open where the match is weak. Clone size is stated in some rows and not others, as once, few, many or a class when expanded.

v_gene	d_gene	abundance	j_gene	CDR3nt	CDR3aa
TRBV20-1	TRBD2	.	TRBJ2-3	TGCAGTGCTTGGGGGGGACTGTCCACAGATACGCAGTATTTT	CSAWGGLSTDTQYF
TRBV20-1	TRBD1	few	TRBJ2-7	TGCAGTGCTAGAGGTGACAGGGACTCCTACGAGCAGTACTTC	CSARGDRDSYEQYF
TRBV6-2/TRBV6-3	.	few	TRBJ1-2	TGTGCCAGCAGTCGACCCTCTACTGGGAGCATTGGCTACACCTTC	CASSRPSTGSIGYTF
TRBV20-1	.	.	TRBJ1-4	TGCAGTGCTATGGGACTGAACTGGGGTAGTGAAAAACTGTTTTTT	CSAMGLNWGSEKLFF
TRBV12-3/TRBV12-4	TRBD2	few	TRBJ2-5	TGTGCCAGCACCCTCCAGCGGGGGGAGACCCAGTACTTC	CASTLQRGETQYF
TRBV12-3/TRBV12-4	TRBD1	many	TRBJ1-1	TGTGCCAGCAGTTTAGCGTTTAGGGCAGGGGGCTTCCTGAACACTGAAGCTTTCTTT	CASSLAFRAGGFLNTEAFF
TRBV7-8	.	many	TRBJ1-1	TGTGCCAGCAGCTTGGTTGAGAACACTGAAGCTTTCTTT	CASSLVENTEAFF
TRBV14	TRBD2	once	TRBJ2-1	TGTGCCAGCAGCCCGACCGGACTAGCGGGACTTGACAATGAGCAGTTCTTC	CASSPTGLAGLDNEQFF
TRBV20-1	TRBD1	.	TRBJ1-1	TGCAGTGCAACCGGGACAGGGGTATTAACAACATCTGAAGCTTTCTTT	CSATGTGVLTTSEAFF
TRBV19	.	.	TRBJ2-5	TGTGCCAGTAGTGGGACTTCCGGGACCCAAGAGACCCAGTACTTC	CASSGTSGTQETQYF
TRBV6-5	.	.	TRBJ2-7	TGTGCCAGCAGTCCTCGCCGGGTCTCCTACGAGCAGTACTTC	CASSPRRVSYEQYF
TRBV6-1	.	many	TRBJ1-5	TGTGCCAGCAGTTCCAATCGGGGACAGCCCCAGCATTTT	CASSSNRGQPQHF
TRBV28	TRBD1	once	TRBJ2-6	TGTGCCAGCAGACTGACAGGGGTCTTTTCTGGGGCCAACGTCCTGACTTTC	CASRLTGVFSGANVLTF